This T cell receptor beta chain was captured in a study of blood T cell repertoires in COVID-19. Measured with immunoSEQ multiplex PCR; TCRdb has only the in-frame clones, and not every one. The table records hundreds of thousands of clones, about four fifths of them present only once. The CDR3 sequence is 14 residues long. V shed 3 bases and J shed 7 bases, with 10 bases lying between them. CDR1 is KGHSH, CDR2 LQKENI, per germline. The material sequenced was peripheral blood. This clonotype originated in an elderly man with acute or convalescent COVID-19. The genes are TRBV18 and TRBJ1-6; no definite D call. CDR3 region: CASSPQTGNSPLHF. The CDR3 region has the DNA TGTGCCAGCTCACCCCAGACTGGAAATTCACCCCTCCACTTT.